This passage covers 7 T cell receptor beta chains from one sample sequenced in a study of Tregs in tolerant kidney transplant recipients. Assay used: immunoSEQ multiplex PCR; TCRdb lists only in-frame clones, some missing. In the table there are 35,000 to 50,000 clones, roughly 95% of which are singletons. No antigens are known for them. The sample consisted of Tregs from blood cultured with allogeneic cells. The source of these receptors is a human donor in good health.

The V and J genes are TRBV5-6 and TRBJ1-2; weak D call: TRBD1 (6 bases). From germline, CDR1 is SGHDT and CDR2 YYEEEE. Trimming took off 5 bases at V and 8 bases at J, with 16 bases between the two ends. The CDR3 is made up of 13 amino acids. CDR3 in amino acids: CASSRDRLLGYTF. CDR3 nucleotides: TGTGCCAGCAGTCGAGACAGGTTATTGGGCTACACCTTC.

V is TRBV2 and J is TRBJ1-5; D remains unclear. The CDR3 covers 14 residues. CDR1 and CDR2 (germline): SNHLY, FYNNEI. With 10 bases removed from V and 2 bases from J, the gap between germline ends came to 15 bases. The CDR3 sequence: CATQSGVGNQPQHF. CDR3 bases: TGTGCCACCCAGAGTGGGGTTGGCAATCAGCCCCAGCATTTT.

The chain couples TRBV4-2 to TRBJ2-7; TRBD2 matches 10 bases. The CDR3 consists of 16 residues. V lost 0 bases to trimming and J lost 4 bases; unmatched junction nucleotides: 6. Germline loops: CDR1 LGHNA, CDR2 YNFKEQ. In DNA form, the CDR3 reads TGTGCCAGCAGCCAAGACGTGGCTAGCGGGGGTTACGAGCAGTACTTC. As protein: CASSQDVASGGYEQYF.

The chain uses TRBV7-9 and TRBJ1-1; no firm D call. This CDR3 has 13 residues. Trimming took 3 bases from V and 5 from J, leaving 10 bases between them. Germline V gives CDR1 SEHNR, CDR2 FQNEAQ (reference sequence). CDR3: CASSFQVGTEAFF. The CDR3 region has the DNA TGTGCCAGCAGCTTCCAGGTTGGGACTGAAGCTTTCTTT.

V is TRBV2 and J is TRBJ1-5, with D possibly being TRBD1 (5 bases). Trimming stripped 8 bases from V and 4 bases from J, with 18 bases between. The CDR3 extends over 15 amino acids. The V gene's germline CDR1 is SNHLY and CDR2 FYNNEI. In nucleotides, the CDR3 is TGTGCCAGCCGTCGGGGGGTCGGTTGGAATCAGCCCCAGCATTTT. The encoded protein is CASRRGVGWNQPQHF.

The V and J genes are TRBV6-6 and TRBJ1-6; D remains ambiguous. The ends were cut back, 6 bases at V and 3 bases at J, with 0 bases in the middle. This CDR3 has 11 amino acids. The germline gives CDR1 MNHNY, CDR2 SVGAGI (reference sequence). DNA of the CDR3: TGTGCCAGCAGCTATAATTCACCCCTCCACTTT. Its protein is CASSYNSPLHF.

The genes are TRBV5-1 and TRBJ2-5, with a tentative D call TRBD1 (5 bases). This CDR3 has 14 amino acids. Trimming cost V 1 base and J 2 bases, with 9 bases left between them. Germline V lookup: CDR1 SGHRS, CDR2 YFSETQ. DNA of the CDR3: TGCGCCAGCAGCTTGACAGGCGCTCAAGAGACCCAGTACTTC. Amino acid sequence: CASSLTGAQETQYF.